A selection of T cell receptor beta chains follows, all from one sample in a study of blood T cell repertoires in COVID-19. Sequenced by immunoSEQ multiplex PCR; TCRdb stores in-frame clones only, minus some. Of about 290,000 clones in the sample, just under 85% were seen once. The sequencing input was peripheral blood. The receptors originated from a woman aged 45-65 years with active or convalescent COVID-19. CDR3s include the opening cysteine and the closing phenylalanine or tryptophan. The D gene is left open where the match is weak. Expanded clones get a size class; other rows say once, few or many, or leave the size out.

>.|TRBD1|TRBV5-1|TRBJ1-1
CASSFGTVHSNTEAFF
TGCGCCAGCAGCTTTGGGACAGTGCATTCGAACACTGAAGCTTTCTTT
>.|.|TRBV7-9|TRBJ2-7
CASSLTEAYEQYF
TGTGCCAGCAGCTTGACGGAGGCCTACGAGCAGTACTTC
>.|TRBD1|TRBV9|TRBJ2-3
CASSVDGRTGGTDTQYF
TGTGCCAGCAGCGTAGATGGGAGGACAGGGGGCACAGATACGCAGTATTTT
>.|TRBD2|TRBV27|TRBJ2-1
CASRRTSARYNEQFF
TGTGCCAGCAGGAGGACTAGCGCCCGCTACAATGAGCAGTTCTTC
>.|.|TRBV27|TRBJ2-7
CASSLSGGYEQYF
TGTGCCAGCAGTTTATCCGGGGGCTACGAGCAGTACTTC
>.|TRBD1|TRBV7-7|TRBJ2-1
CASSLEAGTGTSEQFF
TGTGCCAGCAGCTTAGAGGCCGGGACAGGGACGTCTGAGCAGTTCTTC
>.|.|TRBV6-5|TRBJ2-1
CASSYSNRAAYNEQFF
TGTGCCAGCAGTTACTCGAATAGAGCGGCCTACAATGAGCAGTTCTTC
>once|TRBD1|TRBV4-2|TRBJ2-2
CASSPDRGSLSTGELFF
TGTGCCAGCAGCCCGGACAGGGGGTCCCTGAGTACCGGGGAGCTGTTTTTT
>.|.|TRBV7-9|TRBJ1-3
CASSWTASGNTIYF
TGTGCCAGCAGTTGGACAGCGTCTGGAAACACCATATATTTT
>.|.|TRBV4-2|TRBJ2-5
CASSRAGQETQYF
TGTGCCAGCAGCCGGGCGGGCCAAGAGACCCAGTACTTC
>.|TRBD1|TRBV2|TRBJ2-7
CASSRLTGVSYEQYF
TGTGCCAGCAGCAGGCTGACAGGGGTTTCCTACGAGCAGTACTTC
>.|TRBD1|TRBV7-9|TRBJ2-2
CASKEGARMNTGELFF
TGTGCCAGCAAAGAGGGGGCCCGTATGAACACCGGGGAGCTGTTTTTT
>.|TRBD2|TRBV25-1|TRBJ2-7
CASIAGSREQYF
TGTGCCAGCATAGCGGGGTCTCGTGAGCAGTACTTC
>.|.|TRBV7-3|TRBJ1-6
CASSERGGEGEALHF
TGTGCCAGCAGCGAAAGGGGAGGGGAGGGGGAGGCCCTCCACTTT
>few|TRBD1|TRBV30|TRBJ1-2
CAWWDSPNYGYTF
TGTGCCTGGTGGGACAGCCCTAACTATGGCTACACCTTC
>.|TRBD2|TRBV19|TRBJ2-2
CASSIEGTRGNTGELFF
TGTGCCAGTAGTATAGAAGGGACTAGGGGGAACACCGGGGAGCTGTTTTTT
>.|.|TRBV28|TRBJ2-1
CASILGAVAEYNEQFF
TGTGCCAGCATTCTTGGGGCGGTAGCGGAATACAATGAGCAGTTCTTC
>.|TRBD1|TRBV28|TRBJ1-6
CASSSSDRPNSPLHF
TGTGCCAGCAGTTCCTCGGACAGGCCGAATTCACCCCTCCACTTT
>few|TRBD1|TRBV5-1|TRBJ2-7
CASSLSQGATSEQYF
TGCGCCAGCAGCTTGTCGCAGGGGGCTACGTCCGAGCAGTACTTC
>.|.|TRBV3-1/TRBV3-2|TRBJ2-7
CASSQYPRASEQYF
TGTGCCAGCAGCCAATATCCGCGGGCCTCCGAGCAGTACTTC
>.|.|TRBV30|TRBJ1-1
CAWSAERNTEAFF
TGTGCCTGGAGCGCCGAGAGAAACACTGAAGCTTTCTTT